The next 23 T cell receptor beta chains were all read from a single sample in a study of blood T cells in healthy people across ages. The second PCR ran roughly 7 to 12 cycles with a sample-barcoded 5' primer and J-beta primers. TCRdb re-called the 5' RACE reads through MiXCR, storing one row per CDR3 protein. The top ten clones hold about 20% of a sample with hundreds of thousands of distinct CDR3 sequences, roughly 64% of them seen once. The sequenced material came from blood. All receptors come from a man aged 25-45 years in good health.

The chain carries TRBV5-1 and TRBJ1-4; D unclear. Per germline, CDR1 SGHRS and CDR2 YFSETQ. This CDR3 spans 15 amino acids. V lost 4 bases and J lost 0, with 10 bases in between. In nucleotides, the CDR3 is TGCGCCAGCAGCGTTAATACTGCAACTAATGAAAAACTGTTTTTT. This translates into CASSVNTATNEKLFF. Based on the CDR3 plus reference TRBV5-1 and TRBJ1-4, the full variable domain is KAGVTQTPRYLIKTRGQQVTLSCSPISGHRSVSWYQQTPGQGLQFLFEYFSETQRNKGNFPGRFSGRQFSNSRSEMNVSTLELGDSALYLCASSVNTATNEKLFFGSGTQLSVL.

This chain connects TRBV28 to TRBJ2-4; 12 positions agree with TRBD2. The J call may be incorrect, as the DNA end agrees better with TRBJ2-7. The CDR3 contains 16 residues. Germline CDR1 MDHEN, CDR2 SYDVKM. The CDR3 spells CASSLPTSGSLHEQYF. Here the CDR3 DNA reads TGTGCCAGCAGTTTACCGACTAGCGGGAGTCTCCACGAGCAGTACTTC.

The rearrangement joins TRBV4-3 to TRBJ2-7, with a weak D call TRBD1 (5 bases). Looked up from germline, CDR1 is LGHNA and CDR2 is YSLEER. The length of the CDR3 is 16 residues. Trimming pared 4 bases from V and 0 bases from J, leaving 16 bases between. This CDR3 reads CASSPSSGKTSYEQYF. CDR3 DNA sequence: TGCGCCAGCAGCCCTTCCTCAGGGAAAACCTCCTACGAGCAGTACTTC.

J is TRBJ2-6 and V is TRBV6-1; perhaps TRBD2 as D (5 bases). This CDR3 has 15 residues. The V and J ends lost 2 bases and 2 bases respectively, with 7 bases between them. The germline gives CDR1 MNHNS, CDR2 SASEGT. The DNA of the CDR3 is TGTGCCAGCAGTGAATTGGAGGCTGGGGCCAACGTCCTGACTTTC. Amino acids: CASSELEAGANVLTF.

CDR3 in amino acids: CASRRTSGARETQYF. The CDR3 DNA follows: TGTGCCAGCAGGCGGACTAGCGGAGCCCGGGAGACCCAGTACTTC. The chain joins TRBV2 to TRBJ2-7; 10 bases line up with TRBD2. The DNA end lines up better with TRBJ2-5; the J call may be wrong. Germline CDR1 reads SNHLY; CDR2 reads FYNNEI. CDR3 length equals 15 residues.

The table lists this clonotype with a count of one. The chain combines TRBV27 with TRBJ2-7, with a weak D call TRBD1 (6 bases). Germline lookup yields CDR1 MNHEY and CDR2 SMNVEV (reference sequence). This CDR3 has 14 amino acids. The V end was cut by 1 base, the J end by 7 bases, with 14 bases between. The CDR3 region has the DNA TGTGCCAGCAGTTTATTGGGACATCCTAGTGAGCAGTACTTC. It specifies CASSLLGHPSEQYF.

The rearrangement uses TRBV5-1 and TRBJ2-7; possible D gene TRBD1, 6 bases. CDR1 is SGHRS, CDR2 YFSETQ, per germline. CDR3 length: 15 residues. V lost 4 bases to trimming and J lost 6 bases, with 20 bases between them. CDR3: CASSPRPDSLFEQYF. The DNA of the CDR3 is TGCGCCAGCAGCCCTCGACCGGACAGTCTCTTCGAGCAGTACTTC. Looking up the rest from reference TRBV5-1 and TRBJ2-7 gives the full variable domain: KAGVTQTPRYLIKTRGQQVTLSCSPISGHRSVSWYQQTPGQGLQFLFEYFSETQRNKGNFPGRFSGRQFSNSRSEMNVSTLELGDSALYLCASSPRPDSLFEQYFGPGTRLTVT.

This chain joins TRBV6-2 or TRBV6-3 and TRBJ2-7; the D gene is possibly TRBD1 (6 bases). Germline V CDR1 and CDR2: MNHEY, SVGEGT. The CDR3 has 15 amino acids. With 2 bases removed from V and 3 bases from J, the gap between germline ends came to 14 bases. The CDR3 DNA follows: TGTGCCAGCAGTTACGGCGCAGGGGTCTTCTACGAGCAGTACTTC. It translates to CASSYGAGVFYEQYF.

The chain couples TRBV20-1 to TRBJ2-7, with 11 nucleotides matching TRBD2. The CDR3 has 16 amino acids. Germline lookup yields CDR1 DFQATT and CDR2 SNEGSKA (reference sequence). J lost 2 bases, V lost 6 bases, and 12 bases had no gene match. The CDR3 DNA is TGCAGTGCCACTCCCCAGGGACTAGCGGACGCCTACGAGCAGTACTTC. This encodes CSATPQGLADAYEQYF.

The table lists this clonotype with a few counts. The J gene is TRBJ2-7, the V gene TRBV12-3 or TRBV12-4; D remains unclear. V dropped 6 bases and J dropped 0 bases, with 9 bases sitting between them. This CDR3 contains 13 residues. CDR3 protein: CASSPLSSYEQYF. Here the CDR3 DNA reads TGTGCCAGCAGCCCGCTGAGCTCCTACGAGCAGTACTTC.

This clonotype was detected ten times or more. The V call is TRBV29-1, the J call TRBJ2-7; 10 positions agree with TRBD2. The CDR3 totals 13 residues. J lost 2 bases, V lost 6 bases, and 4 bases had no gene match. Per germline, CDR1 SQVTM and CDR2 ANQGSEA. CDR3 bases: TGCAGCGTGGGGACTAGCGAAGCCTACGAGCAGTACTTC. This sequence encodes CSVGTSEAYEQYF.

This clonotype was observed a few times. The chain has TRBV9 and TRBJ2-7; possibly TRBD2 for D (6 bases). Germline V lookup: CDR1 SGDLS, CDR2 YYNGEE. The germline V and J ends were trimmed by 0 bases and 4 bases, with 14 bases remaining between them. This CDR3 contains 15 residues. The CDR3 DNA reads TGTGCCAGCAGCGTAGCTACCGGGACTGGATACGAGCAGTACTTC. It translates to CASSVATGTGYEQYF.

This rearrangement joins TRBV20-1 to TRBJ2-5; D is possibly TRBD1 or TRBD2 (5 bases each). Per the germline V gene, CDR1 is DFQATT and CDR2 is SNEGSKA (reference sequence). Trimming removed 6 bases at V and 2 bases at J, with 16 bases between. The CDR3 consists of 14 residues. As DNA, the CDR3 is TGCAGTGCCAAATCATACAGGACTCAAGAGACCCAGTACTTC. Its protein product is CSAKSYRTQETQYF.

V is TRBV20-1 and J is TRBJ2-1; the D gene is possibly TRBD2 (5 bases). The V gene lost 0 bases and the J gene lost 6 bases, with 24 bases spanning the gap. Germline CDR1 and CDR2: DFQATT and SNEGSKA (reference sequence). This CDR3 is 18 amino acids long. The DNA of the CDR3 is TGCAGTGCTAGAGACGTGGGAGTATCCGCCGGATTCAGCAATGAGCAGTTCTTC. Its protein product is CSARDVGVSAGFSNEQFF.

The V call is TRBV3-1, the J call TRBJ2-5; the D gene is possibly TRBD1 (6 bases). CDR3 size: 16 residues. Germline CDR1 LGHDT, CDR2 YNNKEL (reference sequence). Trimming removed 4 bases at V and 4 bases at J, with 19 bases between. The CDR3 DNA is TGTGCCAGCAGCCCGAATAGTAACAGGGCAGCAGAGACCCAGTACTTC. Translation gives CASSPNSNRAAETQYF.

The chain has TRBV7-9 and TRBJ1-6, with TRBD1 matching over 8 bases. Unmatched junction bases numbered 9, after V lost 5 bases and J lost 9 bases. This CDR3 is 15 amino acids long. Germline V gene sequence: CDR1 SEHNR, CDR2 FQNEAQ (reference sequence). The DNA of the CDR3 is TGTGCCAGCAGCATCCTGACAGGGGCGAGTTCACCCCTCCACTTT. Its translation: CASSILTGASSPLHF.

V is TRBV7-9 and J is TRBJ2-4, with 9 bases lining up with TRBD2. The DNA end is more similar to TRBJ2-5, so the J call may be wrong. CDR3 length equals 15 residues. Germline CDR1 SEHNR, CDR2 FQNEAQ (reference sequence). The CDR3 here is CASIRLAGRLETQYF. The CDR3, as DNA: TGTGCCAGCATTAGGCTAGCGGGAAGGTTAGAGACCCAGTACTTC.

The chain recombines TRBV28 with TRBJ2-3; D call uncertain. CDR1 is MDHEN and CDR2 is SYDVKM in the germline V gene. Trimming cost V 3 bases and J 0 bases, with 13 bases left between them. The CDR3 is 16 residues long. The CDR3 sequence: CASSFNLVSSTDTQYF. CDR3 bases: TGTGCCAGCAGTTTTAACCTAGTATCAAGCACAGATACGCAGTATTTT.

The V gene is TRBV20-1, the J gene TRBJ2-1, with 7 bases identical to TRBD1. V lost 4 bases, J lost 5 bases, and 5 bases stayed unmatched. The CDR3 sequence is 13 residues long. The germline V gene encodes CDR1 DFQATT and CDR2 SNEGSKA (reference sequence). The CDR3 DNA is TGCAGTGCTACCGGGACAGCGAACAATGAGCAGTTCTTC. The encoded protein is CSATGTANNEQFF.

The rearrangement links TRBV12-3 or TRBV12-4 to TRBJ2-5; D not certain. The CDR3 covers 13 residues. The V gene lost 3 bases and the J gene lost 5 bases, with 10 bases spanning the gap. CDR3 nucleotides: TGTGCCAGCAGTTTGGCTCGTTCGGAGACCCAGTACTTC. The encoded protein is CASSLARSETQYF.

The V gene is TRBV5-1, the J gene TRBJ2-7, with 9 bases aligning to TRBD1. Germline V CDR1 and CDR2: SGHRS, YFSETQ. Losses at the gene ends were 0 bases for V and 7 bases for J; bases not matched to a gene: 11. The CDR3 sequence is 16 residues long. This chain's CDR3 is CASSLAGTGLTEEQYF. DNA of the CDR3: TGCGCCAGCAGCTTGGCCGGGACAGGGTTAACGGAGGAGCAGTACTTC.

The rearrangement joins TRBV7-9 to TRBJ2-5; D gene ambiguous. TRBJ2-7 matches the DNA end more closely, so the J call is doubtful. This CDR3 spans 14 amino acids. Germline V CDR1 and CDR2: SEHNR, FQNEAQ (reference sequence). CDR3: CASSLSNFAYEQYF. The CDR3 DNA reads as TGTGCCAGCAGCTTAAGTAACTTTGCCTACGAGCAGTACTTC.

The chain couples TRBV28 to TRBJ2-5; D is possibly TRBD1 or TRBD2 (7 bases each). The last part of the DNA fits TRBJ2-7 better; the J call may be wrong. Germline CDR1 reads MDHEN; CDR2 reads SYDVKM. This CDR3 contains 12 residues. In DNA, the CDR3 is TGTGCCAGCGGGAGGGGGCCCCACGAGCAGTACTTC. This gives the protein CASGRGPHEQYF.